This is a list of T cell receptor beta chains from one sample in a study of T cell responses to AZD1222 COVID-19 vaccine. Sequenced by immunoSEQ multiplex PCR; TCRdb stores in-frame clones only, minus some. In the table there are about 59,000 clones, approximately 89% of which are singletons. Source: peripheral blood, taken 28 days after the second AZD1222 dose. The receptors were sampled from an adult who received the AZD1222 COVID-19 vaccine. Each CDR3 is given with its conserved first and last residue. The order of the fields is clone size, D gene, V gene, J gene, CDR3 DNA, CDR3 protein. D genes are given only for firm matches. Size tells how often a clone was seen (once, few, many) or the class of an expanded clone, and some rows leave it out.

clone size: once; D gene: .; V gene: TRBV5-4; J gene: TRBJ2-7; CDR3 DNA: TGTGCCAGCAGGCCGGCGGGGACAGTAGGTTACGAGCAGTACTTC; CDR3 protein: CASRPAGTVGYEQYF
clone size: .; D gene: .; V gene: TRBV21-1; J gene: TRBJ2-4; CDR3 DNA: TGTGCCAGCAGCGCCTCGACAAGGCTACTAGCCAAAAACATTCAGTACTTC; CDR3 protein: CASSASTRLLAKNIQYF
clone size: .; D gene: .; V gene: TRBV11-3; J gene: TRBJ1-3; CDR3 DNA: TGTGCCAGCAGCTTAGGGGGCTCTGGAAACACCATATATTTT; CDR3 protein: CASSLGGSGNTIYF
clone size: .; D gene: TRBD1; V gene: TRBV7-2; J gene: TRBJ1-4; CDR3 DNA: TGTGCCAGCAGCCTCGGACAGGGGTTTAACCTTGGTGAACTGTTTTTT; CDR3 protein: CASSLGQGFNLGELFF
clone size: .; D gene: .; V gene: TRBV7-2; J gene: TRBJ2-3; CDR3 DNA: TGTGCCAGCAGTTCCGCCCGGCGGGGGCCCTACACAGATACGCAGTATTTT; CDR3 protein: CASSSARRGPYTDTQYF
clone size: .; D gene: .; V gene: TRBV10-3; J gene: TRBJ1-5; CDR3 DNA: TGTGCCATCAGTGCCACCCGGGCCCCGTTCAATCAGCCCCAGCATTTT; CDR3 protein: CAISATRAPFNQPQHF
clone size: few; D gene: .; V gene: TRBV5-1; J gene: TRBJ1-5; CDR3 DNA: TGCGCCAGCAGCTTGGGACAGGAAGGTCAGCCCCAGCATTTT; CDR3 protein: CASSLGQEGQPQHF
clone size: .; D gene: .; V gene: TRBV7-8; J gene: TRBJ2-3; CDR3 DNA: TGTGCCAGCAGCTCTATGACAGCCACAGATACGCAGTATTTT; CDR3 protein: CASSSMTATDTQYF
clone size: few; D gene: TRBD2; V gene: TRBV12-3/TRBV12-4; J gene: TRBJ2-2; CDR3 DNA: TGTGCCAGCAGCTTGGGGGGGTCCGGGGAGCTGTTTTTT; CDR3 protein: CASSLGGSGELFF
clone size: .; D gene: .; V gene: TRBV7-9; J gene: TRBJ2-7; CDR3 DNA: TGTGCCAGCAGCCCCCGACCCTCCTACGGCTCCTACGAGCAGTACTTC; CDR3 protein: CASSPRPSYGSYEQYF
clone size: .; D gene: .; V gene: TRBV6-1; J gene: TRBJ1-5; CDR3 DNA: TGTGCCAGCAGTGAAGGACAGACTTACAGCAATCAGCCCCAGCATTTT; CDR3 protein: CASSEGQTYSNQPQHF
clone size: once; D gene: TRBD1; V gene: TRBV11-2; J gene: TRBJ1-5; CDR3 DNA: TGTGCCAGCAGCTTAGGGTCTCGGACAGGGGGTCAGCCCCAGCATTTT; CDR3 protein: CASSLGSRTGGQPQHF
clone size: .; D gene: TRBD2; V gene: TRBV5-1; J gene: TRBJ2-5; CDR3 DNA: TGCGCCAGCAGCCCCGCCGGTCTAGCGGCAGAGACCCAGTACTTC; CDR3 protein: CASSPAGLAAETQYF
clone size: once; D gene: .; V gene: TRBV5-1; J gene: TRBJ2-3; CDR3 DNA: TGCGCCAGCAGCTTGAATGTAGGGGTTAGCACAGATACGCAGTATTTT; CDR3 protein: CASSLNVGVSTDTQYF
clone size: .; D gene: TRBD1; V gene: TRBV6-5; J gene: TRBJ1-5; CDR3 DNA: TGTGCCAGCGGACAGGGACTGGGTCAGCCCCAGCATTTT; CDR3 protein: CASGQGLGQPQHF
clone size: .; D gene: TRBD1; V gene: TRBV4-3; J gene: TRBJ2-2; CDR3 DNA: TGCGCCAGCAGCCAGGGGACAGGATTCAGAGCGAACACCGGGGAGCTGTTTTTT; CDR3 protein: CASSQGTGFRANTGELFF
clone size: .; D gene: TRBD1; V gene: TRBV5-6; J gene: TRBJ1-2; CDR3 DNA: TGTGCCAGCAGCCGGGGACAGTTCTACACCTTC; CDR3 protein: CASSRGQFYTF
clone size: .; D gene: .; V gene: TRBV12-3/TRBV12-4; J gene: TRBJ1-1; CDR3 DNA: TGTGCCAGCAGTATGGTGAACACTGAAGCTTTCTTT; CDR3 protein: CASSMVNTEAFF
clone size: .; D gene: .; V gene: TRBV2; J gene: TRBJ1-6; CDR3 DNA: TGTGCCAGCAGTGAAGGGGTACCTAACAATTCACCCCTCCACTTT; CDR3 protein: CASSEGVPNNSPLHF
clone size: .; D gene: TRBD2; V gene: TRBV6-5; J gene: TRBJ2-7; CDR3 DNA: TGTGCCAGCAGCTACCCAAGAGCGGGAGCATACGAGCAGTACTTC; CDR3 protein: CASSYPRAGAYEQYF
clone size: once; D gene: .; V gene: TRBV6-5; J gene: TRBJ1-2; CDR3 DNA: TGTGCCAGCAGGGGCCTACGGATCAACTATGGCTACACCTTC; CDR3 protein: CASRGLRINYGYTF
clone size: .; D gene: TRBD1; V gene: TRBV11-2; J gene: TRBJ2-1; CDR3 DNA: TGTGCCAGCAGCCCAGGGGGCAATGAGCAGTTCTTC; CDR3 protein: CASSPGGNEQFF
clone size: .; D gene: .; V gene: TRBV28; J gene: TRBJ2-5; CDR3 DNA: TGTGCCAGCAGAGACAGCGGGCGACTTGTGGAGACCCAGTACTTC; CDR3 protein: CASRDSGRLVETQYF
clone size: .; D gene: TRBD1; V gene: TRBV12-5; J gene: TRBJ2-7; CDR3 DNA: TGTGCTAGTGGTTCGGGACAGAGTTACGAGCAGTACTTC; CDR3 protein: CASGSGQSYEQYF
clone size: .; D gene: .; V gene: TRBV19; J gene: TRBJ2-7; CDR3 DNA: TGTGCCACTCGGGACAACATCTACGAGCAGTACTTC; CDR3 protein: CATRDNIYEQYF
clone size: .; D gene: .; V gene: TRBV5-1; J gene: TRBJ2-6; CDR3 DNA: TGCGCCAGCAGCTCAGGGTTTGGCTCGGACCGGTCTGGGGCCAACGTCCTGACTTTC; CDR3 protein: CASSSGFGSDRSGANVLTF
clone size: .; D gene: .; V gene: TRBV7-2; J gene: TRBJ2-7; CDR3 DNA: TGTGCCAGCGGGGGGCAGGGAGGCGACGAGCAGTACTTC; CDR3 protein: CASGGQGGDEQYF
clone size: .; D gene: .; V gene: TRBV10-3; J gene: TRBJ2-6; CDR3 DNA: TGTGCCATCGTCGCGGATTCAGGGGCCAACGTCCTGACTTTC; CDR3 protein: CAIVADSGANVLTF
clone size: .; D gene: .; V gene: TRBV5-8; J gene: TRBJ2-3; CDR3 DNA: TGTGCCAGCAGCCAACGGACAGTCACAGATACGCAGTATTTT; CDR3 protein: CASSQRTVTDTQYF
clone size: .; D gene: TRBD1; V gene: TRBV7-6; J gene: TRBJ2-7; CDR3 DNA: TGTGCCAGCAGCTTAGCGGGACAGCTTTACGAGCAGTACTTC; CDR3 protein: CASSLAGQLYEQYF
clone size: .; D gene: TRBD2; V gene: TRBV7-2; J gene: TRBJ2-7; CDR3 DNA: TGTGCCAGCAGCTTAGCGGGAACTAGCGGGGCCTACGAGCAGTACTTC; CDR3 protein: CASSLAGTSGAYEQYF
clone size: few; D gene: TRBD1; V gene: TRBV5-4; J gene: TRBJ2-1; CDR3 DNA: TGTGCCAGCAGCTTGGAAGGCAGGGGGCGGATGACCTACAATGAGCAGTTCTTC; CDR3 protein: CASSLEGRGRMTYNEQFF
clone size: .; D gene: .; V gene: TRBV24-1; J gene: TRBJ1-4; CDR3 DNA: TGTGCCACCGGTACAGAATCCGGAAAACTGTTTTTT; CDR3 protein: CATGTESGKLFF
clone size: .; D gene: .; V gene: TRBV10-3; J gene: TRBJ2-7; CDR3 DNA: TGTGCCATCAGTATGGACGGTTTCTCCTACGAGCAGTACTTC; CDR3 protein: CAISMDGFSYEQYF
clone size: .; D gene: .; V gene: TRBV5-5; J gene: TRBJ1-1; CDR3 DNA: TGTGCCAGCGGAGGTCAGGGAATAGAAGCTTTCTTT; CDR3 protein: CASGGQGIEAFF
clone size: .; D gene: .; V gene: TRBV7-3; J gene: TRBJ2-2; CDR3 DNA: TGTGCCAGCAGCCCCTCAGGGGGGGGCAGCGGGGAGCTGTTTTTT; CDR3 protein: CASSPSGGGSGELFF
clone size: .; D gene: TRBD1; V gene: TRBV10-3; J gene: TRBJ2-3; CDR3 DNA: TGTGCCATCAGGGGACAGGGACACACAGATACGCAGTATTTT; CDR3 protein: CAIRGQGHTDTQYF
clone size: .; D gene: .; V gene: TRBV10-1; J gene: TRBJ1-1; CDR3 DNA: TGCGCCAGCAGTGAGGAACCGAACACTGGAGCTTTCTTT; CDR3 protein: CASSEEPNTGAFF
clone size: .; D gene: .; V gene: TRBV27; J gene: TRBJ1-2; CDR3 DNA: TGTGCCAGCAGTTCCCGGGGGGGTTATGGCTTCCGTAATGGCTACACCTTC; CDR3 protein: CASSSRGGYGFRNGYTF
clone size: .; D gene: TRBD2; V gene: TRBV27; J gene: TRBJ2-3; CDR3 DNA: TGTGCCAGCAGTCCTCGGACTAGCCGCACAGATACGCAGTATTTT; CDR3 protein: CASSPRTSRTDTQYF
clone size: .; D gene: .; V gene: TRBV12-3/TRBV12-4; J gene: TRBJ1-2; CDR3 DNA: TGTGCCACCGGGTTGACCCTAGGATATGGCTACACCTTC; CDR3 protein: CATGLTLGYGYTF
clone size: .; D gene: TRBD1; V gene: TRBV2; J gene: TRBJ2-7; CDR3 DNA: TGTGCCAGCAGTAGGGACAGGCAAGGGGAGCAGTACTTC; CDR3 protein: CASSRDRQGEQYF
clone size: .; D gene: .; V gene: TRBV5-1; J gene: TRBJ2-5; CDR3 DNA: TGCGCCAGCAGCCCAAGACAGACCCAAGAGACCCAGTACTTC; CDR3 protein: CASSPRQTQETQYF
clone size: once; D gene: .; V gene: TRBV7-2; J gene: TRBJ2-1; CDR3 DNA: TGTGCCAGCAGCTTAGCGGGTAGCTCCTACAATGAGCAGTTCTTC; CDR3 protein: CASSLAGSSYNEQFF
clone size: .; D gene: .; V gene: TRBV10-2; J gene: TRBJ2-3; CDR3 DNA: TGCGCCAGCAGTGAGGAGGGGATAGGCACAGATACGCAGTATTTT; CDR3 protein: CASSEEGIGTDTQYF